The source of this TCR beta chain is a study of T cell repertoires in ileal Crohn's disease. Study-level information: Less than 45% were active smokers at surgery; median disease duration was approximately 7.3 years.

The time point was: neoterminal ileum biopsy at postoperative endoscopy, about 6 months after surgery. Patients were adults with ileal or ileocolonic Crohn's disease needing resection. Trimming pared 11 bases from V and 0 bases from J, leaving 14 bases between. The CDR3 is made up of 14 amino acids. Per the germline V gene, CDR1 is LNHDA and CDR2 is SQIVND (reference sequence). Note on this clone: Its antigen is unknown.

General study results and limits: Postoperative endoscopy occurred within one year, median about 7 months. Clonality above 26.8% at surgery always came with endoscopic recurrence.

Produced via immunoSEQ multiplex PCR; TCRdb's table is partial and in-frame only. The sample gives more than 4,000 clones, roughly 85% of which show up once; 4.3% is in the top ten. The TCR was taken from an adult with Crohn's disease. The sequenced sample consisted of ileal tissue. V and J are TRBV19 and TRBJ2-4; D is ambiguous. CDR3 in amino acids: CAVGRTLAKNIQYF. CDR3 DNA: TGTGCCGTCGGCCGGACCCTAGCCAAAAACATTCAGTACTTC.